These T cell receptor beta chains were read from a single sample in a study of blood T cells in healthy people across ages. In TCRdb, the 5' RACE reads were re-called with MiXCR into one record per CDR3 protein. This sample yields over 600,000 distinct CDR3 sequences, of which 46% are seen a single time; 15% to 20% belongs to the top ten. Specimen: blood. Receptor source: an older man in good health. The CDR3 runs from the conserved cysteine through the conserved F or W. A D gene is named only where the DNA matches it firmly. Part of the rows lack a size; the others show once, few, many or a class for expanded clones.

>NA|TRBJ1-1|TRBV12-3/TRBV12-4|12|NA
CASSLRDTEAFF
TGTGCCAGCAGTTTACGGGACACTGAAGCTTTCTTT
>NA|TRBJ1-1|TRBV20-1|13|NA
CIIPGPLNTEAFF
TGCATTATACCCGGGCCCCTAAACACTGAAGCTTTCTTT
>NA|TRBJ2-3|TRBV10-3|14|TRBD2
CAISESGGEDTQYF
TGTGCCATCAGTGAGTCGGGAGGGGAAGATACGCAGTATTTT
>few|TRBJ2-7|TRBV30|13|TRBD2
CAWSPGTTLEQYF
TGTGCCTGGAGTCCCGGGACTACCCTAGAGCAGTACTTC
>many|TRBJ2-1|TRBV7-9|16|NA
CASSPPLGGRFNEQFF
TGTGCCAGCAGCCCACCGTTGGGGGGTAGGTTCAATGAGCAGTTCTTC
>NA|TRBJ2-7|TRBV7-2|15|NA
CASSRDPAGSYEQYF
TGTGCCAGCAGCCGAGACCCAGCGGGTAGTTACGAGCAGTACTTC
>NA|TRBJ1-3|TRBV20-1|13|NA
CSARSRTGNTIYF
TGCAGTGCTAGGAGCAGGACTGGAAACACCATATATTTT
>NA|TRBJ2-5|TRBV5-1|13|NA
CASSVEAGETQYF
TGCGCCAGCAGCGTGGAGGCGGGAGAGACCCAGTACTTC
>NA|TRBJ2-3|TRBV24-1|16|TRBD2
CATSDPRGREPDTQYF
TGTGCCACCAGTGATCCTCGAGGGAGGGAGCCAGATACGCAGTATTTT
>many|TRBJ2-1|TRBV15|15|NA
CATSNERASVREQFF
TGTGCCACCAGCAATGAGCGGGCTAGCGTACGCGAGCAGTTCTTC
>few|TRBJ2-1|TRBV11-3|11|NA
CASSIGNEQFF
TGTGCCAGCAGCATAGGCAATGAGCAGTTCTTC
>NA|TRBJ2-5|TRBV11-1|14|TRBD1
CASSRTGEAETQYF
TGTGCCAGCAGCCGGACAGGGGAGGCAGAGACCCAGTACTTC
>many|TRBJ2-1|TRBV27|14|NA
CASSFAGSYNEQFF
TGTGCCAGCAGTTTCGCCGGGAGCTACAATGAGCAGTTCTTC
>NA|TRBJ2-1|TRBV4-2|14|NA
CASSQEGGYNEQFF
TGTGCCAGCAGCCAAGAGGGTGGGTACAATGAGCAGTTCTTC
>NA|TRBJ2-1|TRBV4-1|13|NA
CASSQDTGDEQFF
TGCGCCAGCAGCCAAGATACGGGAGATGAGCAGTTCTTC
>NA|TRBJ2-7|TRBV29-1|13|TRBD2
CSVKAGGPVEQYF
TGCAGCGTGAAAGCGGGAGGGCCGGTAGAGCAGTACTTC
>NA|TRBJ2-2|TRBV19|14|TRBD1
CASKDRGNTGELFF
TGTGCCAGTAAAGACAGGGGGAACACCGGGGAGCTGTTTTTT
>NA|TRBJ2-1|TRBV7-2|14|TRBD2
CASSFGTSRNEQFF
TGTGCCAGCAGCTTCGGGACTAGTCGCAATGAGCAGTTCTTC
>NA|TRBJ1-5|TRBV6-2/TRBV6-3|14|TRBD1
CASRLTGGSQPQHF
TGTGCCAGCAGATTGACAGGGGGAAGTCAGCCCCAGCATTTT
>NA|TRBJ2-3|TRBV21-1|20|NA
CASSKWGLAGGPGLVDTQYF
TGTGCCAGCAGCAAATGGGGCCTAGCGGGAGGGCCCGGGTTGGTTGATACGCAGTATTTT
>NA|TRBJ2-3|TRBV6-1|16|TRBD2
CASRETSGSPADTQYF
TGTGCCAGCAGAGAAACTAGCGGGAGCCCCGCAGATACGCAGTATTTT
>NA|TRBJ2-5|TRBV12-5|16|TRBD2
CASGFSLREGQETQYF
TGTGCTAGTGGTTTTTCCCTGCGGGAGGGACAAGAGACCCAGTACTTC
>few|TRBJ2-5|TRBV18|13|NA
CASSKTVQETQYF
TGTGCCAGCTCAAAGACAGTGCAGGAGACCCAGTACTTC
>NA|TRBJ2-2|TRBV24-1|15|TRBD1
CATSDTTGYAGELFF
TGTGCCACCAGTGATACGACAGGGTACGCCGGGGAGCTGTTTTTT
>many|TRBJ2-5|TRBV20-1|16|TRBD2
CSARDKGTSGMGTQYF
TGCAGTGCTAGAGATAAGGGGACTAGCGGGATGGGGACCCAGTACTTC
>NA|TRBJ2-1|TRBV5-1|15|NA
CASRQGGHSYNEQFF
TGCGCCAGCAGACAAGGAGGGCATTCCTACAATGAGCAGTTCTTC
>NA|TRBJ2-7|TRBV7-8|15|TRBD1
CASTKGQGPSYEQYF
TGTGCCAGCACGAAAGGACAGGGCCCCTCCTACGAGCAGTACTTC
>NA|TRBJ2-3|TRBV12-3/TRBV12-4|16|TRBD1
CASSSLTGGSADTEYF
TGTGCCAGCAGTTCTTTGACAGGGGGTAGCGCAGATACGGAATATTTT
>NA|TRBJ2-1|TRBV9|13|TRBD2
CASSTYSGDEQFF
TGTGCCAGCAGCACTTACAGCGGGGATGAGCAGTTCTTC
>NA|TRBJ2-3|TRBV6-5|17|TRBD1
CASSYSSGTGGADTQYF
TGTGCCAGCAGTTACTCCTCCGGGACAGGGGGCGCTGATACGCAGTATTTT
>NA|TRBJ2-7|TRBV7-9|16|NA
CASSLVRGRLDNEQYF
TGTGCCAGCAGCTTAGTCCGGGGGCGCCTTGACAATGAGCAGTACTTC
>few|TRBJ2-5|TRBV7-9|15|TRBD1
CASSPGQGGRETQYF
TGTGCCAGCAGCCCCGGACAGGGTGGACGAGAGACCCAGTACTTC
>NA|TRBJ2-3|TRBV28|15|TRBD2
CASSTGGGVPDTQYF
TGTGCCAGCAGTACCGGGGGGGGAGTCCCAGATACGCAGTATTTT
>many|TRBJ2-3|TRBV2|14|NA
CASSALSGADTQYF
TGTGCCAGCAGTGCCCTTTCCGGGGCAGATACGCAGTATTTT
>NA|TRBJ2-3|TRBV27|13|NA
CASRRGGADTQYF
TGTGCCAGCAGGCGAGGAGGGGCAGATACGCAGTATTTT
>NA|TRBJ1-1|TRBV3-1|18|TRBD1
CASSRTLGQGKLNTEAFF
TGTGCCAGCAGCCGAACCCTCGGACAGGGGAAGTTGAACACTGAAGCTTTCTTT
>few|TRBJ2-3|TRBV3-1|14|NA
CASSQPGGTDTQYF
TGTGCCAGCAGCCAACCAGGAGGCACAGATACGCAGTATTTT
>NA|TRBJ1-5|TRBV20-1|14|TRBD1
CSARGQVGNQPQHF
TGCAGTGCTAGGGGACAGGTGGGCAATCAGCCCCAGCATTTT
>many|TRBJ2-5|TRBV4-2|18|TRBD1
CASSPGTGSRDYQETQYF
TGTGCCAGCAGCCCGGGGACAGGAAGTCGGGACTACCAAGAGACCCAGTACTTC
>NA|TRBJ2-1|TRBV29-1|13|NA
CSASSRTVREQFF
TGCAGCGCCTCATCCAGGACCGTCCGTGAGCAGTTCTTC
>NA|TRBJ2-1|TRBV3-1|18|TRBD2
CASSQNSKARAGYSEQFF
TGTGCCAGCAGCCAAAACTCCAAGGCCCGAGCGGGGTACAGTGAGCAGTTCTTC
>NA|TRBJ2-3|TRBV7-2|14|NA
CASRRALGGDTQYF
TGTGCCAGCAGAAGGGCGCTCGGTGGAGATACGCAGTATTTT
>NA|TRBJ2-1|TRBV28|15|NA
CASSSPPTEYNEQFF
TGTGCCAGCAGTTCCCCTCCTACGGAATACAATGAGCAGTTCTTC